The clone carrying this T cell receptor (beta chain) has only a few counts. HTBI primers from iRepertoire and Arm-PCR of CDR3 regions yielded the TCR beta libraries. In the original analysis: Taken together, the samples had roughly 56 TRBV and more than 12 TRBJ segments identified. TCRdb analysed the multiplex PCR reads with MiXCR anew, one entry per CDR3 protein. The V and J calls follow TCRdb's processing rather than the paper's. The sample lists roughly 360,000 distinct CDR3 sequences, approximately 23% occurring once. Time point indicated: persistent/refractory GD, antithyroid drugs over 5 years with positive TRAb. The TCR library was prepared using RNA isolated from PBMCs. Patients came through an endocrinology department, and that department was in Xi'an, China. The record originates from a study of regulatory T cells in long-lasting Graves disease. For the study at large: Over 5 years of antithyroid drugs plus positive TSH receptor antibodies defined persistent Graves' disease.

V lost 4 bases to trimming and J lost 7 bases, with 13 bases between them. The CDR3 spans 13 residues. Germline V CDR1 and CDR2: WNHNN, SYGVQD (reference sequence). The genes are TRBV10-1 and TRBJ1-1; tentatively, D is TRBD1 (5 bases). The receptor was derived from a woman aged 40 to 55 with Graves disease. Sequencing used peripheral blood mononuclear cells (PBMCs), obtained when the disease was refractory, from a patient treated with antithyroid drugs. The CDR3 sequence: CASSGPGRGEAFF. DNA for the CDR3: TGCGCCAGCAGTGGGCCAGGGAGAGGTGAAGCTTTCTTT.